The 18 T cell receptor beta chains presented below share a single source sample, sequenced in a study of T cells in Graves' hyperthyroidism and ophthalmopathy. What was amplified from RNA transcripts were TCR beta CDR3 regions. An initial round of RT-PCR targeting the TCR CDR3 relied on the HTBI primer set. TCRdb reprocessed the multiplex PCR reads via MiXCR and lists one record per CDR3 protein. The repertoire holds approximately 640,000 distinct CDR3 sequences, with roughly 45% as singletons. Input material: peripheral blood or thyroid tissue (not recorded which). All receptors come from an adult man with Graves' disease, either hyperthyroidism or ophthalmopathy (not recorded which).

The genes are TRBV20-1 and TRBJ2-7, with 16 bases aligning to TRBD2. V shed 6 bases and J 7 bases; nucleotides not matched to a gene: 12. CDR1 is DFQATT, CDR2 SNEGSKA, per germline (reference sequence). The CDR3 is 16 residues long. The DNA for the CDR3 is TGCAGTGCCACTCACGGGACTAGCGGGGGGGCCGGAGAGCAGTACTTC. This sequence encodes CSATHGTSGGAGEQYF.

This clonotype was detected a few times. The chain carries TRBV7-3 and TRBJ1-1; maybe TRBD1 (5 bases). This CDR3 comprises 17 residues. Between the trimmed V and J ends, which lost 1 base and 0 bases, there was a span of 15 bases. CDR1 is SGHTA, CDR2 FQGTGA, per germline. CDR3 amino acids: CASSLSPLTGVNTEAFF. In nucleotides, the CDR3 is TGTGCCAGCAGCTTAAGTCCGCTTACGGGGGTGAACACTGAAGCTTTCTTT.

The chain uses TRBV12-5 and TRBJ1-2; D remains ambiguous. The CDR3 is 14 amino acids. With 1 base removed from V and 1 base from J, the gap between germline ends came to 7 bases. Germline values: CDR1 LGHNT, CDR2 FRNRAP. The CDR3 bases are TGTGCTAGTGGTTTGGGGCAAGTTAACTATGGCTACACCTTC. Its translation is CASGLGQVNYGYTF.

The V call is TRBV7-3, the J call TRBJ2-7, with 8 nucleotides matching TRBD1. The V gene's germline CDR1 is SGHTA and CDR2 FQGTGA. Germline trimming cut 7 bases from V and 5 bases from J; bases unmatched to any gene: 13. CDR3 length: 15 amino acids. In nucleotides, the CDR3 is TGTGCCAGCATCATCCGCCCGGGACAGGAGGACGAGCAGTACTTC. This encodes CASIIRPGQEDEQYF.

This clonotype was observed a few times. V gene TRBV20-1 combines with J gene TRBJ1-2, with D unclear. Germline values: CDR1 DFQATT, CDR2 SNEGSKA (reference sequence). Trimming stripped 5 bases from V and 8 bases from J, with 18 bases between. The CDR3 runs to 13 residues. CDR3 sequence (DNA): TGCAGTGCTTACCCCAACATGGCGGGAGGCTACACCTTC. Amino acids: CSAYPNMAGGYTF.

The chain recombines TRBV9 with TRBJ2-7; D is tentatively TRBD1 or TRBD2 (6 bases each). Germline V gene sequence: CDR1 SGDLS, CDR2 YYNGEE. V lost 3 bases to trimming and J lost 9 bases, with 25 bases between them. The CDR3 contains 16 residues. The CDR3 loop is CASSGRGETSRDGQYF. Written as DNA, the CDR3 is TGTGCCAGCAGCGGAAGGGGGGAGACTAGTCGGGACGGGCAGTACTTC.

Ten or more counts support this clonotype. The chain links TRBV20-1 to TRBJ2-5, with 7 bases that match TRBD1. This CDR3 spans 13 amino acids. The J segment lost 5 bases and the V segment lost 1 base, leaving 4 bases of the junction unmatched. Germline V gene data show CDR1 as DFQATT and CDR2 as SNEGSKA (reference sequence). CDR3 DNA: TGCAGTGCTAGAGGAGGGGGCGTGGAGACCCAGTACTTC. It is translated as CSARGGGVETQYF.

This clonotype was seen at least ten times. The chain employs TRBV12-3 or TRBV12-4 and TRBJ1-1; unclear D gene. V was trimmed by 0 bases and J by 5 bases, leaving 7 bases between them. The CDR3 is 13 amino acids. Here the CDR3 reads CASSLAWGTEAFF. CDR3 DNA: TGTGCCAGCAGTTTAGCGTGGGGAACTGAAGCTTTCTTT.

The chain has TRBV6-1 and TRBJ2-5; the D gene is possibly TRBD2 (7 bases). V lost 8 bases and J 7 bases, leaving 14 bases between the germline ends. The CDR3 totals 12 residues. CDR1 is MNHNS, CDR2 SASEGT, per germline. The CDR3 spells CASGDAGATQYF. The CDR3 DNA reads TGTGCCAGCGGGGACGCGGGGGCGACCCAGTACTTC.

The V call is TRBV20-1, the J call TRBJ1-1, with a weak D call TRBD1 (5 bases). Germline CDR1 reads DFQATT; CDR2 reads SNEGSKA (reference sequence). The CDR3 covers 12 residues. The V gene lost 1 base and the J gene lost 5 bases, with 8 bases spanning the gap. The CDR3 sequence is CSARGGRTEAFF. CDR3 bases: TGCAGTGCTAGAGGGGGCCGAACTGAAGCTTTCTTT.

The chain carries TRBV20-1 and TRBJ1-2; 10 positions agree with TRBD1. After removal of 6 bases from V and 0 bases from J, the junction contained 10 bases not matched to a gene. The CDR3 covers 16 residues. The V gene's germline CDR1 is DFQATT and CDR2 SNEGSKA (reference sequence). CDR3 loop: CSAPSGTGVSNYGYTF. Written as DNA, the CDR3 is TGCAGTGCCCCCTCTGGGACAGGGGTCTCTAACTATGGCTACACCTTC.

This clonotype was detected ten times or more. V and J are TRBV7-9 and TRBJ1-6; 8 nucleotides align to TRBD1. This CDR3 is built from 14 residues. The V gene end was trimmed by 4 bases and the J gene end by 14 bases; junction bases not matched to a gene: 10. CDR1 SEHNR and CDR2 FQNEAQ come from the germline V gene (reference sequence). The CDR3 reads CASSSGQAVMALHF. The DNA for the CDR3 is TGTGCCAGCAGCTCGGGACAGGCGGTAATGGCCCTCCACTTT.

This clonotype was counted at least ten times. The chain links TRBV2 to TRBJ1-3; D is uncertain. The germline V and J ends were trimmed by 4 bases and 3 bases, with 4 bases remaining between them. This CDR3 spans 12 amino acids. Per germline, CDR1 SNHLY and CDR2 FYNNEI. This CDR3 is CASSAIGNTIYF. The CDR3 DNA sequence: TGTGCCAGCAGTGCGATTGGAAACACCATATATTTT.

This clonotype was seen only a few times. The chain carries TRBV7-2 and TRBJ1-1; D remains ambiguous. With 1 base removed from V and 1 base from J, the gap between germline ends came to 10 bases. Germline V gives CDR1 SGHTA, CDR2 FQGNSA. The CDR3 is 15 residues long. CDR3 nucleotide sequence: TGTGCCAGCAGCTTAGTTGACCCACGGAACACTGAAGCTTTCTTT. It specifies CASSLVDPRNTEAFF. Drawing the rest from reference TRBV7-2 and TRBJ1-1, the complete variable domain is GAGVSQSPSNKVTEKGKDVELRCDPISGHTALYWYRQSLGQGLEFLIYFQGNSAPDKSGLPSDRFSAERTGGSVSTLTIQRTQQEDSAVYLCASSLVDPRNTEAFFGQGTRLTVV.

Of note for this clonotype: Compared with germline, one end of the junction differs, possibly owing to a read error. The V and J genes are TRBV6-1 and TRBJ1-6; D is unclear. The CDR3 runs 11 residues. Germline V CDR1 and CDR2: MNHNS, SASEGT. CDR3 coding DNA: TGTGCCAGCAGTGAAGGGGCAGCCATCTACTTT. Translating it yields CASSEGAAIYF.

This clonotype appeared many times. The rearrangement uses TRBV7-9 and TRBJ1-1; D unclear. The germline V gene has CDR1 SEHNR and CDR2 FQNEAQ (reference sequence). This CDR3 comprises 15 residues. The V end lost 0 bases, the J end lost 1 base, and 9 bases lay between the germline ends. The CDR3 DNA follows: TGTGCCAGCAGCTTAGCGGGCAGAGCGAACACTGAAGCTTTCTTT. Its translation: CASSLAGRANTEAFF.

V gene TRBV5-6 combines with J gene TRBJ1-4; perhaps TRBD1 as D (6 bases). Germline V CDR1 and CDR2: SGHDT, YYEEEE. V lost 4 bases to trimming and J lost 6 bases, with 19 bases between them. This CDR3 has 16 amino acids. CDR3: CASSLKPGHLDEKLFF. The CDR3 coding sequence is TGTGCCAGCAGCCTCAAACCGGGACATCTAGATGAAAAACTGTTTTTT.

V gene TRBV7-9 combines with J gene TRBJ1-4; D gene ambiguous. The CDR3 extends over 14 amino acids. The ends were cut back, 8 bases at V and 5 bases at J, with 15 bases in the middle. CDR1 and CDR2 from the germline V gene are SEHNR and FQNEAQ (reference sequence). CDR3 bases: TGTGCCAGCCAACATACGTCTGGGAATGAAAAACTGTTTTTT. Its protein is CASQHTSGNEKLFF.